Listed below are T cell receptor beta chains from one sample, sequenced in a study of T cell repertoires in cytomegalovirus infection. TCRdb ran MiXCR on the reads and lists one entry per CDR3 protein. The sample holds roughly 990,000 distinct CDR3 sequences, about a third seen once. No antigens are known for them. The sequencing used cultured CD8+ T cells from PBMCs, collected from culture after CMV antigen stimulation. Receptors originate from a human donor in good health (CMV status not recorded). Some clones in this sample may be carry-over from other donors' samples. Each CDR3 is given with its conserved first and last residue. Each record gives: V gene, clone size, D gene, J gene, CDR3 DNA, CDR3 protein. A D gene is named only where the DNA matches it firmly. Where a row states a size, it is once, few, many or the class of an expanded clone; other rows omit it.

TRBV6-1,few,NA,TRBJ2-1,TGTGCCAGCAGTTACATGGGGGCGCGGGGTGAGCAGTTCTTC,CASSYMGARGEQFF
TRBV4-1,NA,NA,TRBJ1-6,TGCGCCAGCAGCCAAGAACCTCGGCAGCATAATTCACCCCTCCACTTT,CASSQEPRQHNSPLHF
TRBV6-2/TRBV6-3,NA,NA,TRBJ2-7,TGTGCCAGCAGTTACCTCCGGATTCTAAACGAGCAGTACTTC,CASSYLRILNEQYF
TRBV7-9,NA,NA,TRBJ2-2,TGTGCCAGCAGCTCGACACCGAGGGGCACCGGGGAGCTGTTTTTT,CASSSTPRGTGELFF
TRBV12-3/TRBV12-4,few,TRBD2,TRBJ2-1,TGTGCCAGCAGTCCTCCGGGACTAGTCGGCTACAATGAGCAGTTCTTC,CASSPPGLVGYNEQFF
TRBV7-9,NA,NA,TRBJ1-1,TGTGCCAGCAGCTTATATGGGGGTGGGGGCACTGAAGCTTTCTTT,CASSLYGGGGTEAFF
TRBV27,few,NA,TRBJ2-4,TGTGCCAGCAGTTTATGGACCGGTCGCGGCAAAAACATTCAGTACTTC,CASSLWTGRGKNIQYF
TRBV6-2/TRBV6-3,NA,NA,TRBJ2-1,TGTGCCAGCAGCCCAAAGGCGGGGGCTGGCAATGAGCAGTTCTTC,CASSPKAGAGNEQFF
TRBV11-2,NA,NA,TRBJ1-1,TGTGCCAGCAGCTTCGATGGGGAGGAAGCTTTCTTT,CASSFDGEEAFF
TRBV7-9,few,NA,TRBJ1-4,TGTGCCAGCAGCTTAGGGCCCTGGACAGCAACTAATGAAAAACTGTTTTTT,CASSLGPWTATNEKLFF
TRBV14,NA,NA,TRBJ1-2,TGTGCCAGCAGCACGCGTTCGACAGCGACCTATGGCTACACCTTC,CASSTRSTATYGYTF
TRBV27,NA,NA,TRBJ1-6,TGTGCCAGCAGTCTTGGCGGGCAGGGCACATCACCCCTCCACTTT,CASSLGGQGTSPLHF
TRBV12-3/TRBV12-4,few,NA,TRBJ1-2,TGTGCCAGCAGTACAACAGGGCCTTATGGCTACACCTTC,CASSTTGPYGYTF
TRBV12-3/TRBV12-4,few,NA,TRBJ1-3,TGTGCCAGCAGTTTAGCCGGCGGGGGTATAGGAAACACCATATATTTT,CASSLAGGGIGNTIYF
TRBV7-9,few,NA,TRBJ2-5,TGTGCCAGTAGAAGGCCCCAGGTGGAGACCCAGTACTTC,CASRRPQVETQYF
TRBV4-1,few,NA,TRBJ2-1,TGCGCCAGCAGCCAAAGGAGGGGAGGTGCTGAGCAGTTCTTC,CASSQRRGGAEQFF